Given below is one TCR beta chain in context. This record belongs to a study of blood T cell repertoires in COVID-19. At the level of the study: There were acute and convalescent COVID-19 samples, and they came from the United States, Italy and Spain. T cells, B-cell-depleted T cells, or PBMCs supplied cDNA or gDNA.

CDR3 length equals 15 residues. Per the germline V gene, CDR1 is MNHEY and CDR2 is SVGEGT. Trimming removed 4 bases from V and 6 bases from J; junction bases left unmatched: 0. Methods used by the authors: Reference gene primer amplification in the assay estimated nucleated cell counts. Clones were read by immunoSEQ multiplex PCR, and TCRdb kept only the in-frame ones, dropping some. Clonal size and the V and J genes are those of that table, whereas D and trimming came from the DNA. The sample has about 290,000 clones, over 80% seen once. The sequenced sample was peripheral blood. The receptor was isolated from a woman between 45 and 65 years old with active or convalescent COVID-19. The chain recombines TRBV6-2 or TRBV6-3 with TRBJ2-2; 15 positions agree with TRBD2. The CDR3 loop is CASSWTSGRAGELFF. As DNA, the CDR3 is TGTGCCAGCAGTTGGACTAGCGGGAGGGCCGGGGAGCTGTTTTTT.